This passage covers 22 T cell receptor beta chains from one sample sequenced in a study of prognosis after radiotherapy for stage I lung cancer. The TCR beta CDR3 region was amplified from genomic DNA, with two rounds of multiplex PCR being used for the amplification. The use of primers specific to each TRBV and TRBJ gene characterized first-round PCR. One entry per CDR3 protein results from TCRdb running MiXCR on the multiplex PCR reads. The table lists 20,000 to 25,000 distinct CDR3 sequences, around 46% of them singletons. The source material was PBMCs, sampled before or after stereotactic body radiation therapy (not recorded which). The origin of the receptors is a donor aged 50 or older with non-small cell lung cancer.

V and J are TRBV2 and TRBJ1-6, with D perhaps TRBD1 (6 bases). The V gene's germline CDR1 is SNHLY and CDR2 FYNNEI. V was clipped by 5 bases and J by 4 bases, with 15 bases between them. This CDR3 is built from 16 residues. The CDR3 bases are TGTGCCAGCAGTTCCCCATTGACAGGTTATAATTCACCCCTCCACTTT. This codes for CASSSPLTGYNSPLHF.

This clonotype occurred many times. The CDR3 sequence: CASSQDAGLHYEQYF. The CDR3 DNA reads as TGCGCCAGCAGCCAAGATGCAGGATTACACTACGAGCAGTACTTC. The chain uses TRBV4-3 and TRBJ2-7, with D hard to call. The CDR3 contains 15 residues. Trimming pared 0 bases from V and 3 bases from J, leaving 12 bases between. Germline-derived CDR1 and CDR2 are LGHNA and YSLEER.

This chain connects TRBV27 to TRBJ1-5; 8 bases match TRBD1. J was trimmed by 9 bases and V by 5 bases; bases with no gene match: 6. This CDR3 has 13 amino acids. CDR1 and CDR2 (germline): MNHEY, SMNVEV (reference sequence). The CDR3 DNA is TGTGCCAGCAGTCCGGGACAGGCACGGCCCCAGCATTTT. This codes for CASSPGQARPQHF.

There are many counts of this clonotype. The germline gene is not matched at one end of the junction; a read error may be the cause. The chain has TRBV7-3 and TRBJ2-1; 8 bases align to TRBD2. Germline CDR1 and CDR2: SGHTA and FQGTGA. The CDR3 runs to 13 residues. This CDR3 reads CASSPTSAAERFF. The CDR3 bases are TGTGCCAGCAGCCCGACTAGCGCGGCTGAGCGGTTCTTC.

The chain carries TRBV6-2 or TRBV6-3 and TRBJ2-4; TRBD2 matches at 7 bases. CDR3 length equals 18 residues. Germline V gene sequence: CDR1 MNHEY, CDR2 SVGEGT. V gave up 5 bases and J gave up 2 bases; unmatched junction bases: 15. CDR3 region: CASSAGWWAGVPKNIQYF. The DNA of the CDR3 is TGTGCCAGCAGTGCCGGGTGGTGGGCGGGAGTCCCCAAAAACATTCAGTACTTC.

The genes are TRBV10-2 and TRBJ1-1, with D hard to call. CDR3 size: 14 residues. CDR1 is WSHSY and CDR2 is SAAADI in the germline V gene. Trimming took 2 bases from V and 3 from J, leaving 10 bases between them. CDR3 nucleotides: TGCGCCAGCAGTGAGGACACCCTGGACACTGAAGCTTTCTTT. Translating gives CASSEDTLDTEAFF.

This clonotype was observed many times. V gene TRBV4-3 combines with J gene TRBJ2-3, with 8 bases lining up with TRBD1. Germline V gene lookup returns CDR1 LGHNA and CDR2 YSLEER. Germline trimming cut 0 bases from V and 4 bases from J; bases unmatched to any gene: 9. The length of the CDR3 is 17 residues. As DNA, the CDR3 is TGCGCCAGCAGCCAAGAGGCGCGGACAGGGAGCGCAGATACGCAGTATTTT. Its translation is CASSQEARTGSADTQYF.

This clonotype came up many times. This chain uses TRBV11-2 with TRBJ2-5; TRBD2 matches 14 bases. Germline CDR1 SGHAT, CDR2 FQNNGV. Trimming at V came to 5 bases and at J to 2 bases, leaving 4 bases not matched to a gene. The CDR3 spans 16 residues. CDR3 region: CASSPRLAGGQETQYF. The CDR3 coding sequence is TGTGCCAGCAGCCCCCGACTAGCGGGAGGGCAAGAGACCCAGTACTTC.

Worth noting for this clonotype: This clone may be a read error of a much larger clone one base away. The conserved closing phenylalanine or tryptophan is absent in this CDR3, likely reflecting a read error. The chain has TRBV6-1 and TRBJ1-5; D is undetermined. This CDR3 region has 13 residues. V was trimmed by 5 bases and J by 4 bases, leaving 9 bases between them. Per the germline V gene, CDR1 is MNHNS and CDR2 is SASEGT. The DNA for the CDR3 is TGTGCCAGCAGTCCCCGGATAAATCAGCCCCAGCATTCT. This encodes CASSPRINQPQHS.

In its sample, this clonotype was seen a few times. A much larger clone differs by one base, so this may be a read error. The chain couples TRBV5-1 to TRBJ1-1, with no clear D. Per germline, CDR1 SGHRS and CDR2 YFSETQ. The CDR3 runs 15 residues. The CDR3 sequence: CASSLEDALNTVAFF. The CDR3, as DNA: TGCGCCAGCAGCTTGGAAGATGCACTGAACACTGTAGCTTTCTTT.

The genes are TRBV6-1 and TRBJ2-5; D uncertain. Germline CDR1 MNHNS, CDR2 SASEGT. This CDR3 is built from 14 residues. Trimming left V 5 bases short and J 5 bases short, with 15 bases between. CDR3 sequence reads: CASSTPDALETQYF. Here the CDR3 DNA reads TGTGCCAGCAGTACCCCTGATGCACTGGAGACCCAGTACTTC.

The chain employs TRBV2 and TRBJ1-1, with D tentatively TRBD1 (5 bases). V was cut by 0 bases and J by 3 bases, with 8 bases left in between. The germline V gene has CDR1 SNHLY and CDR2 FYNNEI. The CDR3 sequence is 14 residues long. For the CDR3, the DNA is TGTGCCAGCAGTGAAGCCCGGGGGTACACTGAAGCTTTCTTT. As protein: CASSEARGYTEAFF.

This clonotype was seen repeatedly, ten times or more. J is TRBJ2-3 and V is TRBV5-1; tentatively, D is TRBD1 (5 bases). V lost 4 bases and J lost 0, with 9 bases in between. The CDR3 covers 14 residues. Per germline, CDR1 SGHRS and CDR2 YFSETQ. CDR3 nucleotide sequence: TGCGCCAGCAGCCTACAGGCTAGCACAGATACGCAGTATTTT. It is translated as CASSLQASTDTQYF.

The chain carries TRBV5-1 and TRBJ2-3; weak D call: TRBD2 (6 bases). This CDR3 has 17 amino acids. Trimming pared 3 bases from V and 2 bases from J, leaving 19 bases between. Germline V gene data show CDR1 as SGHRS and CDR2 as YFSETQ. In DNA form, the CDR3 reads TGCGCCAGCAGCTCAGGACTATCGTGGGTAACCACAGATACGCAGTATTTT. Residues: CASSSGLSWVTTDTQYF.

This clonotype was seen ten or more times. The rearrangement joins TRBV28 to TRBJ1-2; unclear D gene. Trimming shortened V by 1 base and J by 5 bases, and 5 bases separated the two germline ends. The CDR3 totals 12 residues. Germline CDR1 and CDR2: MDHEN and SYDVKM. The CDR3 reads CASSLSQYGYTF. The CDR3 DNA sequence: TGTGCCAGCAGTTTATCTCAGTATGGCTACACCTTC.

This chain joins TRBV11-2 and TRBJ1-3, with D perhaps TRBD1 (5 bases). This CDR3 has 14 residues. The ends were cut back, 6 bases at V and 0 bases at J, with 9 bases in the middle. From germline, CDR1 is SGHAT and CDR2 FQNNGV. The DNA of the CDR3 is TGTGCCAGCAGTTACAGGTCCTCTGGAAACACCATATATTTT. Protein sequence: CASSYRSSGNTIYF.

This clonotype was seen ten or more times. The chain recombines TRBV4-1 with TRBJ2-3, with 10 nucleotides matching TRBD2. J lost 2 bases, V lost 1 base, and 12 bases had no gene match. In germline, CDR1 is MGHRA, CDR2 YSYEKL. This CDR3 has 19 residues. As DNA, the CDR3 is TGCGCCAGCAGCCAAGCCCCTGTTTGGCTAGCGGGGGACACAGATACGCAGTATTTT. Translation gives CASSQAPVWLAGDTDTQYF.

This clonotype was found a few times. The chain carries TRBV30 and TRBJ1-4, with 7 positions matching TRBD1. The CDR3 length is 13 residues. The junction had 6 bases not matched to a gene; V was cut back by 4 bases and J by 7 bases. Germline values: CDR1 GTSNPN, CDR2 SVGIG (reference sequence). As DNA, the CDR3 is TGTGCCTGGAAGACAGGGACGGGTGAAAAACTGTTTTTT. Translated, it gives CAWKTGTGEKLFF.

This clonotype has a single count. Being one base from a much bigger clone, this may be a read error. The genes are TRBV2 and TRBJ2-5, with a tentative D call TRBD2 (6 bases). Germline lookup yields CDR1 SNHLY and CDR2 FYNNEI. This CDR3 is built from 14 residues. V was trimmed by 8 bases and J by 4 bases, leaving 17 bases between them. The CDR3, as DNA: TGTGCCAGCTTACAGTTTTGCGGGACAGAGACCCAGTACTTC. Its translation: CASLQFCGTETQYF.

This chain connects TRBV5-6 to TRBJ2-7; 10 bases are a match to TRBD2. J gave up 4 bases and V 3 bases, and 19 bases lay outside the gene matches. Germline lookup yields CDR1 SGHDT and CDR2 YYEEEE. The CDR3 runs 19 residues. The CDR3 DNA follows: TGTGCCAGCAGCTCACGAAGTACAGAGGTACTAGCGGGAAAGTACGAGCAGTACTTC. Encoded protein: CASSSRSTEVLAGKYEQYF.

In its sample, this clonotype was seen many times. The chain carries TRBV6-1 and TRBJ1-1, with TRBD1 matching over 8 bases. Germline lookup yields CDR1 MNHNS and CDR2 SASEGT. The CDR3 extends over 15 amino acids. Trimming cost V 6 bases and J 0 bases; bases outside gene matches: 6. The CDR3, as DNA: TGTGCCAGCAGCCGCCAGGGGGCGGTGAACACTGAAGCTTTCTTT. Amino acids: CASSRQGAVNTEAFF.

The J gene is TRBJ1-6, the V gene TRBV6-2 or TRBV6-3; TRBD1 matches at 10 bases. After removal of 2 bases from V and 8 bases from J, the junction contained 6 bases not matched to a gene. This CDR3 is built from 16 residues. Germline assignment: CDR1 MNHEY and CDR2 SVGEGT. CDR3 DNA sequence: TGTGCCAGCAGTTACGGCTCCGGGACAGGGGATTCACCCCTCCACTTT. Amino acid sequence: CASSYGSGTGDSPLHF.